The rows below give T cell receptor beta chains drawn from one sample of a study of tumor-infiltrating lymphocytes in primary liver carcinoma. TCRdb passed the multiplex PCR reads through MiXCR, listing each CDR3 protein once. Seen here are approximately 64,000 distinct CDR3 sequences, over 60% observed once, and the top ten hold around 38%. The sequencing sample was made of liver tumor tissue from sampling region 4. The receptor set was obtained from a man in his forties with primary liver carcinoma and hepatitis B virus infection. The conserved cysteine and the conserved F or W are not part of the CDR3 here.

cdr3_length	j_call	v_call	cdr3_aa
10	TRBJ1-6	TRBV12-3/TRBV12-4	DSSLKDSPLH
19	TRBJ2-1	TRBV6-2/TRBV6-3	ASSHGTAGLAALSSYNEQL
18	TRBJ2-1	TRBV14	VSSHNPGTSGGKKYNERF
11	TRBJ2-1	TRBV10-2	ASIESGEDEQF
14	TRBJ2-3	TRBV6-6	ASDPIAGGVTDTQY
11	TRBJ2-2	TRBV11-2	ASGLQYTVELF
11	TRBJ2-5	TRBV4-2	ASSQELTETQY
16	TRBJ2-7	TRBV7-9	ASSSGASGNQRPYEEY
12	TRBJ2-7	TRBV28	ASSPTRGPYEEY
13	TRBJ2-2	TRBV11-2	ASVFAGPNTGELF
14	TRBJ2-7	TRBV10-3	VISELPGQGGYEQY
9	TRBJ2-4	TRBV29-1	NVGQGNIQY
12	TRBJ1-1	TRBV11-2	ASSNRGWESEAF
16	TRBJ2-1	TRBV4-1	ASSRAKARTSSYNEQF
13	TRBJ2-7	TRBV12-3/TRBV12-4	ASSIGTSWYYEQY